Below, 20 T cell receptor beta chains from the same sample are listed, as sequenced in a study of tissue T cells after allogeneic stem cell transplantation. The repertoire was sequenced with immunoSEQ multiplex PCR; TCRdb's copy has only in-frame clones and lacks some. In the table there are 20,000 to 25,000 clones, roughly two thirds of which are singletons. Sequences were obtained from spleen. The receptor set was obtained from a female BALB/c mouse in good health. Mouse strain MHC haplotype: H2-d.

On this clone itself: Mouse names are used for the genes. The sequenced fragment ends 1 residue before the CDR3 boundary, so the rest is inferred from the germline J gene. The V gene is TRBV19, the J gene TRBJ2-5; D is undetermined. Trimming removed 1 base at V and 0 bases at J, with 6 bases between. This CDR3 spans 14 amino acids. From germline, CDR1 is FNHDT and CDR2 SITEND (reference sequence). The chain's CDR3 is CASSIPGNQDTQYF. CDR3 DNA, as far as it was read: TGTGCCAGCAGTATACCGGGGAACCAAGACACCCAGTAC.

Turning to this clone: Mouse gene names apply. Within the sample, other DNA sequences also encode this same CDR3. CDR3 protein: CASSRAETLYF. The DNA read from the CDR3 is TGTGCCAGTAGTCGTGCAGAAACGCTGTAT. V and J are TRBV19 and TRBJ2-3; D is uncertain. The read ends 1 residue shy of where the CDR3 ends; the end is completed using the germline J gene. This CDR3 region has 11 residues. Trimming stripped 8 bases from V and 1 base from J, with 5 bases between. CDR1 is FNHDT, CDR2 SITEND, per germline (reference sequence).

In the case of this clone: Gene labels here are mouse ones. The read ends 1 residue early relative to the CDR3; the germline J gene fills the gap. The chain joins TRBV19 to TRBJ1-1, with D perhaps matching TRBD1 (5 bases). Germline V gives CDR1 FNHDT, CDR2 SITEND (reference sequence). V shed 2 bases and J shed 1 base, with 9 bases lying between them. CDR3 size: 14 residues. The covered CDR3 bases are TGTGCCAGCAGTATTGGGGGGGGAAACACAGAAGTCTTC. It is translated as CASSIGGGNTEVF. The whole CDR3 region reads CASSIGGGNTEVFF. The variable domain in full, with the rest retrieved from reference TRBV19 and TRBJ1-1, is GGIITQTPKFLIGQEGQKLTLKCQQNFNHDTMYWYRQDSGKGLRLIYYSITENDLQKGDLSEGYDASREKKSSFSLTVTSAQKNEMAVFLCASSIGGGNTEVFFGKGTRLTVV.

Comment on this clone: Mouse germline and gene names are used. The read falls 1 residue short of the CDR3 end, and the missing part is taken from the germline J gene. V gene TRBV2 combines with J gene TRBJ1-4, with TRBD1 as a possible D gene (6 bases). Germline V lookup: CDR1 LGHNA, CDR2 YSYQKL. The CDR3 has 17 residues. The germline V and J ends were trimmed by 0 bases and 0 bases, with 11 bases remaining between them. The DNA read from the CDR3 is TGTGCCAGCAGCCAAGATTGGGGGCGAGTTTCCAACGAAAGATTATTT. Encoded protein: CASSQDWGRVSNERLF. The full-length CDR3 reads as CASSQDWGRVSNERLFF.

About this clone: Gene names are mouse gene names. The read stops 1 residue short of the end of the CDR3; the missing end is completed from the germline J gene. The V call is TRBV5, the J call TRBJ2-1, with 12 bases that match TRBD2. Germline-derived CDR1 and CDR2 are LGHNA and YNLKQL (reference sequence). The CDR3 runs 16 residues. V shed 2 bases and J 4 bases; nucleotides not matched to a gene: 3. CDR3 sequence reads: CASSQKTGGAYAEQFF. The CDR3 bases that were read are TGTGCCAGCAGCCAAAAGACTGGGGGGGCATATGCTGAGCAGTTC.

Of note for this clone: These gene names are mouse names. The read stops 1 residue short of the end of the CDR3; the missing end is completed from the germline J gene. The rearrangement uses TRBV5 and TRBJ2-7; the match to TRBD2 covers 7 bases. The germline V gene has CDR1 LGHNA and CDR2 YNLKQL (reference sequence). The V and J ends lost 3 bases and 4 bases, in that order; junction bases with no gene match: 0. The CDR3 consists of 12 residues. The CDR3 bases that were read are TGTGCCAGCAGCCAGACTGGGTATGAACAGTAC. Protein: CASSQTGYEQY. In full, the CDR3 reads CASSQTGYEQYF.

As to this clone: Mouse names are used for the genes. The CDR3 extends 1 residue past the end of the read, so its final part is completed from the germline J gene. This chain links TRBV13-1 with TRBJ1-5; unclear D gene. Trimming removed 3 bases at V and 0 bases at J, with 1 base between. The V gene's germline CDR1 is NSHNY and CDR2 SYGAGN. CDR3 length equals 12 residues. CDR3 bases read: TGTGCCAGCAGTGTTAACAACCAGGCTCCGCTT. It codes for CASSVNNQAPL. The complete CDR3 reads CASSVNNQAPLF.

On this clone: Mouse gene names and germline throughout. The read ends 1 residue shy of where the CDR3 ends; the end is completed using the germline J gene. The chain has TRBV14 and TRBJ1-4; tentative D call: TRBD1 (6 bases). Trimming removed 5 bases from V and 1 base from J, with 6 bases in between. CDR3 length equals 13 residues. Germline V lookup: CDR1 SGHDT, CDR2 FRDEAV. Partial CDR3 DNA: TGTGCCAGCAGGGACAGTTCCAACGAAAGATTATTT. Translation: CASRDSSNERLF. The CDR3 reads in full as CASRDSSNERLFF.

About this clone: Mouse gene names and germline throughout. The read terminates 1 residue before the CDR3 end, so the remaining end is supplied by the germline J gene. The gene calls are TRBV19 and TRBJ1-5; 9 bases are a match to TRBD1. The germline V gene encodes CDR1 FNHDT and CDR2 SITEND (reference sequence). V lost 5 bases, J lost 3 bases, and 6 bases stayed unmatched. This CDR3 is built from 15 residues. CDR3 DNA, as far as it was read: TGTGCCAGCAGCCCACAGGGGGCAGGCAACCAGGCTCCGCTT. It codes for CASSPQGAGNQAPL. The entire CDR3 is CASSPQGAGNQAPLF.

To note about this clone: Gene names and germline match the mouse. The read comes to an end 1 residue before the CDR3 does, leaving the germline J gene to fill in the end. V is TRBV13-2 and J is TRBJ2-2; a weak D match, TRBD1 (6 bases). The CDR3 is made up of 15 amino acids. Trimming cost V 5 bases and J 1 base, with 12 bases left between them. Germline V gene lookup returns CDR1 NNHNN and CDR2 SYGAGS (reference sequence). CDR3 bases read: TGTGCCAGCGGCGCAGGGGCAATAAACACCGGGCAGCTCTAC. Translated, it gives CASGAGAINTGQLY. The CDR3 in full is CASGAGAINTGQLYF.

About this clone itself: The genes and germline here are from mouse. The CDR3 extends 1 residue past the end of the read, so its final part is completed from the germline J gene. The chain employs TRBV4 and TRBJ2-4; 10 bases fit TRBD2. This CDR3 comprises 16 residues. Germline loops: CDR1 LGHDT, CDR2 YNNKQL (reference sequence). Losses at the gene ends were 5 bases for V and 3 bases for J; bases not matched to a gene: 8. CDR3 sequence reads: CASSPWGGDGQNTLYF. The covered CDR3 bases are TGTGCCAGCAGCCCCTGGGGGGGCGACGGGCAAAACACCTTGTAC.

About this clone itself: Mouse germline and gene names are used. With the read ending 1 residue before the CDR3 end, the germline J gene is used to fill in that end. The chain has TRBV31 and TRBJ2-3, with TRBD2 identical over 12 bases. The V gene end was trimmed by 3 bases and the J gene end by 6 bases; junction bases not matched to a gene: 4. The V gene's germline CDR1 is GKSSPN and CDR2 SITVG. The CDR3 sequence is 14 residues long. The CDR3 protein is CAWSPGLGGETLYF. The covered CDR3 bases are TGTGCCTGGAGCCCGGGACTGGGGGGCGAAACGCTGTAT. The complete variable domain, with remaining parts taken from reference TRBV31 and TRBJ2-3, reads AQTIHQWPVAEIKAVGSPLSLGCTIKGKSSPNLYWYWQATGGTLQQLFYSITVGQVESVVQLNLSASRPKDDQFILSTEKLLLSHSGFYLCAWSPGLGGETLYFGSGTRLTVL.

For this clone: These gene names are mouse names. The CDR3 end falls 1 residue outside the read, so it is completed with the germline J gene. V and J are TRBV31 and TRBJ1-5; 10 nucleotides line up with TRBD1. The CDR3 length is 14 residues. The germline CDR1 and CDR2 sequences are GKSSPN and SITVG. Germline trimming cut 4 bases from V and 6 bases from J; bases unmatched to any gene: 6. CDR3 DNA, as far as it was read: TGTGCCTGGACCCCCGGACAGGGGGTCCAGGCTCCGCTT. Protein sequence: CAWTPGQGVQAPL. In full, the CDR3 is CAWTPGQGVQAPLF.

As to this clone: Each gene name is a mouse one. The read falls 1 residue short of the CDR3 end, and the missing part is taken from the germline J gene. The chain combines TRBV13-1 with TRBJ2-4; D is unclear. This CDR3 is built from 13 residues. V was pared by 0 bases and J by 3 bases, with 5 bases between. Germline V lookup: CDR1 NSHNY, CDR2 SYGAGN. The CDR3 sequence: CASSDVGQNTLYF. CDR3 DNA, as far as it was read: TGTGCCAGCAGTGATGTGGGACAAAACACCTTGTAC.

Of note for this clone: Gene and germline names: mouse. Sequencing ends 1 residue short of the CDR3 end; the germline J gene provides the rest. The V gene is TRBV31, the J gene TRBJ1-3; no firm D call. CDR1 and CDR2 (germline): GKSSPN, SITVG. This CDR3 is built from 13 residues. The V end lost 4 bases, the J end lost 0 bases, and 7 bases lay between the germline ends. The covered CDR3 bases are TGTGCCTGGACGCAAATTTCTGGAAATACGCTCTAT. It encodes CAWTQISGNTLY. The entire CDR3 protein reads CAWTQISGNTLYF.

As regards this clone: Mouse gene names apply. The missing CDR3 end, 1 residue past where the read stops, is filled in from the germline J gene. V is TRBV3 and J is TRBJ1-5; 7 bases are shared with TRBD1. Germline V gene sequence: CDR1 SNHLY, CDR2 FYNGKV (reference sequence). V lost 5 bases to trimming and J lost 3 bases; unmatched junction nucleotides: 7. The CDR3 spans 15 residues. The chain's CDR3 is CASSHGAGGNQAPLF. The CDR3 DNA, read in part, is TGTGCCAGCAGCCACGGGGCAGGGGGCAACCAGGCTCCGCTT. Full variable domain (rest looked up from reference TRBV3 and TRBJ1-5): GPKVLQIPSHQIIDMGQMVTLNCDPVSNHLYFYWYKQILGQQMEFLVNFYNGKVMEKSKLFKDQFSVERPDGSYFTLKIQPTALEDSAVYFCASSHGAGGNQAPLFGEGTRLSVL.

Of note for this clone: Germline and genes here are mouse. Read sequence stops 1 residue before the CDR3 end, and the germline J gene provides the missing end. The rearrangement joins TRBV19 to TRBJ2-5, with TRBD2 matching over 8 bases. Trimming at V came to 8 bases and at J to 0 bases, leaving 5 bases not matched to a gene. Germline CDR1 is FNHDT and CDR2 is SITEND (reference sequence). This CDR3 has 14 amino acids. The CDR3 reads CARSLGENQDTQYF. The DNA read from the CDR3 is TGTGCCAGATCACTGGGGGAGAACCAAGACACCCAGTAC.

A remark on this clone: The gene symbols are mouse symbols. The read ends 1 residue early relative to the CDR3; the germline J gene fills the gap. The chain links TRBV20 to TRBJ1-5; 10 bases are shared with TRBD1. Germline V gene sequence: CDR1 GFQATS, CDR2 STVNSAI. The V segment lost 3 bases and the J segment 7 bases; nucleotides outside the gene matches: 3. The CDR3 is 13 amino acids. The CDR3 bases that were read are TGTGGTGCTAGCAGGACAGGGGGACAGGCTCCGCTT. Translation gives CGASRTGGQAPL. The whole CDR3 sequence is CGASRTGGQAPLF.

With regard to this clone: Gene names follow the mouse nomenclature. The CDR3 end is not reached by the read, which stops 1 residue before it; the germline J gene fills it in. The chain recombines TRBV29 with TRBJ1-5; 8 bases are a match to TRBD1. The CDR3 runs to 13 residues. V shed 6 bases and J 8 bases; nucleotides not matched to a gene: 6. The germline CDR1 and CDR2 sequences are MSHET and SYDVDS. The covered CDR3 bases are TGTGCTAGCAGAAAGACAGGGGAAGAGGCTCCGCTT. Its protein product is CASRKTGEEAPL. In full, the CDR3 reads CASRKTGEEAPLF.

On this clone itself: These gene names are mouse names. The read stops 1 residue short of the end of the CDR3; the missing end is completed from the germline J gene. V gene TRBV13-1 combines with J gene TRBJ1-1; 10 positions agree with TRBD1. Germline CDR1 is NSHNY and CDR2 is SYGAGN. V was pared by 5 bases and J by 3 bases, with 7 bases of the junction left unmatched. The CDR3 is made up of 15 amino acids. The CDR3: CASRDRGIGDTEVFF. CDR3 DNA (partial): TGTGCCAGCAGGGACAGGGGGATTGGAGACACAGAAGTCTTC.